These 27 T cell receptor beta chains share one sample of origin, sequenced in a study of T cells in Graves' hyperthyroidism and ophthalmopathy (dated by TCRdb to between 2017 and 2020). To prepare the library, multiplex PCR was applied. The listed sequencing device is Illumina HiSeq 2000. The TCR beta CDR3 regions were amplified from RNA transcripts. For the first round of RT-PCR on the TCR CDR3, the HTBI primer set was used together with the Qiagen OneStep RT-PCR kit. TCRdb reprocessing: public reads trimmed at Q25 with fastp, clones called with MiXCR, in-frame beta chains kept. All rows with the same CDR3 protein become a single entry with the most common DNA and genes. This sample is represented by 660,000 or so distinct CDR3 sequences; around 20% of them were singletons. More than 30% of the sample is in the top ten clones. The specimen was blood. Receptors were obtained from a young man with Graves' ophthalmopathy.

This clonotype has just one count. With a much larger clone just one base away, this may be a read error. This chain joins TRBV12-3 or TRBV12-4 and TRBJ1-4; D not resolved. CDR3 length: 15 residues. DNA for the CDR3: TGTTCCAGCAGTTTAGCAGGAACAACTAATGAAAAACTGTTTTTT. Amino acid sequence: CSSSLAGTTNEKLFF.

The chain joins TRBV18 to TRBJ2-7; D possibly matches TRBD1 or TRBD2 (5 bases each). CDR1 and CDR2 from the germline V gene are KGHSH and LQKENI. The CDR3 has 14 amino acids. Between the trimmed V and J ends, which lost 6 bases and 1 base, there was a span of 13 bases. DNA of the CDR3: TGTGCCAGCTCCAAAGAGGGGAGTTCCTACGAGCAGTACTTC. Amino acids: CASSKEGSSYEQYF.

This clonotype was recorded many times. The V gene is TRBV7-8, the J gene TRBJ2-7; a possible D gene is TRBD1 (5 bases). Germline V gives CDR1 SGHVS, CDR2 FQNEAQ. CDR3 length: 14 residues. The ends were cut back, 5 bases at V and 3 bases at J, with 14 bases in the middle. CDR3 in DNA: TGTGCCAGCAGCCACAGGAGACAGAGCTACGAGCAGTACTTC. It encodes CASSHRRQSYEQYF.

This clonotype came up a few times. The CDR3 bases are TGTGCCACCAGCAGAGCCGGAGGGGCCGAGACCCAGTACTTC. It translates to CATSRAGGAETQYF. The rearrangement joins TRBV15 to TRBJ2-5; TRBD2 is a possible D gene (6 bases). The germline gives CDR1 LNHNV, CDR2 YYDKDF (reference sequence). The germline V and J ends were trimmed by 1 base and 5 bases, with 11 bases remaining between them. This CDR3 contains 14 residues.

The rearrangement links TRBV2 to TRBJ2-2, with D perhaps matching TRBD2 (6 bases). V was shortened by 10 bases and J by 1 base, with 22 bases between the two germline ends. The germline V gene has CDR1 SNHLY and CDR2 FYNNEI. The CDR3 consists of 17 residues. The CDR3 DNA is TGTGCCACCAGCAGAGATAGTGGGGGAGGGAACACCGGGGAGCTGTTTTTT. This encodes CATSRDSGGGNTGELFF.

This clonotype showed up just a few times. V is TRBV20-1 and J is TRBJ2-7; tentative D call: TRBD1 (6 bases). This CDR3 is 12 amino acids long. Deletions cut 3 bases from V and 4 bases from J, with 10 bases between. Per germline, CDR1 DFQATT and CDR2 SNEGSKA (reference sequence). CDR3 DNA: TGCAGTGCTAGGACAGGCGCTTACGAGCAGTACTTC. This translates into CSARTGAYEQYF.

Ten or more counts support this clonotype. The V gene is TRBV5-1, the J gene TRBJ2-7; 9 bases are a match to TRBD2. Germline V lookup: CDR1 SGHRS, CDR2 YFSETQ. The CDR3 is 13 residues long. V was pared by 8 bases and J by 1 base, with 4 bases of the junction left unmatched. The CDR3 here is CASALAGSYEQYF. The DNA of the CDR3 is TGCGCCAGTGCTCTAGCGGGATCCTACGAGCAGTACTTC.

This clonotype was recorded many times. The rearrangement joins TRBV2 to TRBJ2-5, with D maybe TRBD2 (6 bases). The CDR3 sequence is 16 residues long. V was shortened by 7 bases and J by 0 bases, with 18 bases between the two germline ends. Germline V gene sequence: CDR1 SNHLY, CDR2 FYNNEI. DNA for the CDR3: TGTGCCAGCACCTCGTGGAGGGTCCCATACCAAGAGACCCAGTACTTC. This translates into CASTSWRVPYQETQYF.

The J gene is TRBJ1-4, the V gene TRBV12-3 or TRBV12-4, with D possibly TRBD1 on 6 matching bases. The CDR3 runs 15 residues. Trimming left V 6 bases short and J 3 bases short, with 14 bases between. CDR3 in amino acids: CASSPTGAANEKLFF. Written as DNA, the CDR3 is TGTGCCAGCAGCCCGACAGGAGCTGCTAATGAAAAACTGTTTTTT.

This clonotype was counted between two and nine times. The chain employs TRBV9 and TRBJ2-3; D gene uncertain. Trimming removed 0 bases from V and 0 bases from J, with 8 bases in between. Germline assignment: CDR1 SGDLS and CDR2 YYNGEE. The CDR3 length is 15 residues. The CDR3 nucleotides read TGTGCCAGCAGCGTAGAGTCGAGGAGCACAGATACGCAGTATTTT. As protein: CASSVESRSTDTQYF.

Notes on this clonotype: This may be a read error: a much more frequent sequence differs by one nucleotide. The CDR3 end shows no conserved phenylalanine or tryptophan, and so a read error is likely. The chain has TRBV5-1 and TRBJ2-1; 7 bases map to TRBD1. Germline V gene lookup returns CDR1 SGHRS and CDR2 YFSETQ. The CDR3 covers 14 residues. The V gene end was trimmed by 4 bases and the J gene end by 4 bases; junction bases not matched to a gene: 5. Here the CDR3 DNA reads TGCGCCAGCAGCCGAAGACAGGGTTACAATGAGCAGTTCTCC. Translation: CASSRRQGYNEQFS.

The genes are TRBV28 and TRBJ2-7, with D perhaps given as TRBD1 or TRBD2 (6 bases each). The CDR3 totals 16 residues. The V end was cut by 1 base, the J end by 0 bases, with 13 bases between. Germline V gene sequence: CDR1 MDHEN, CDR2 SYDVKM. For the CDR3, the DNA is TGTGCCAGCAGTTTATCGGGGGCTACCAGCTCCTACGAGCAGTACTTC. It is translated as CASSLSGATSSYEQYF.

The chain carries TRBV11-2 and TRBJ2-1; D is ambiguous. The germline gives CDR1 SGHAT, CDR2 FQNNGV. The CDR3 spans 15 residues. V lost 5 bases to trimming and J lost 0 bases, with 11 bases between them. CDR3 coding DNA: TGTGCCAGCAGCACGGACGGATCCTCCTACAATGAGCAGTTCTTC. It encodes CASSTDGSSYNEQFF.

The chain recombines TRBV5-1 with TRBJ2-7; the D gene could be TRBD1 or TRBD2 (6 bases each). This CDR3 has 17 amino acids. Germline V gene sequence: CDR1 SGHRS, CDR2 YFSETQ. Trimming pared 7 bases from V and 0 bases from J, leaving 23 bases between. Here the CDR3 DNA reads TGCGCCAGCTCTTTACGGACATCCGAGGGGGGCTCCTACGAGCAGTACTTC. It codes for CASSLRTSEGGSYEQYF.

The rearrangement joins TRBV6-1 to TRBJ2-7; TRBD1 aligns across 9 bases. The CDR3 totals 17 residues. The germline V gene encodes CDR1 MNHNS and CDR2 SASEGT. V dropped 6 bases and J dropped 4; count of bases not matched to a gene: 16. Here the CDR3 reads CASSRPGTGRGPYEQYF. In DNA form, the CDR3 reads TGTGCCAGCAGCCGTCCCGGGACAGGGCGAGGGCCATACGAGCAGTACTTC.

The rearrangement links TRBV3-1 to TRBJ2-2; no clear D gene. This CDR3 has 16 amino acids. Trimming left V 4 bases short and J 1 base short, with 13 bases between. Germline V CDR1 and CDR2: LGHDT, YNNKEL (reference sequence). The CDR3 coding sequence is TGTGCCAGCAGCCGAAGATGGACCTTGAACACCGGGGAGCTGTTTTTT. Encoded protein: CASSRRWTLNTGELFF.

The sample holds a few counts of this clonotype. CDR3 coding DNA: TGTGCCAGCAGCCCGGACGGAACTCCTAACGAGCAGTACTTC. Its protein product is CASSPDGTPNEQYF. The chain combines TRBV9 with TRBJ2-7; D not certain. The CDR3 contains 14 residues. V was trimmed by 4 bases and J by 5 bases, leaving 16 bases between them. Germline values: CDR1 SGDLS, CDR2 YYNGEE.

The gene calls are TRBV6-1 and TRBJ2-7, with 9 bases identical to TRBD2. From germline, CDR1 is MNHNS and CDR2 SASEGT. Losses at the gene ends were 6 bases for V and 5 bases for J; bases not matched to a gene: 11. The CDR3 covers 15 residues. CDR3 in amino acids: CASSYTSGLANEQYF. Written as DNA, the CDR3 is TGTGCCAGCAGCTATACTAGCGGGTTGGCCAACGAGCAGTACTTC.

The chain combines TRBV28 with TRBJ1-2; 10 nucleotides agree with TRBD1. CDR3 length: 16 amino acids. The V and J ends lost 4 bases and 2 bases, in that order; junction bases with no gene match: 7. The germline V gene encodes CDR1 MDHEN and CDR2 SYDVKM. The CDR3 DNA follows: TGTGCCAGCAGTTCTTCCGGGACAGGGGAGAACTATGGCTACACCTTC. This encodes CASSSSGTGENYGYTF.

The J gene is TRBJ2-2, the V gene TRBV6-1; 7 nucleotides line up with TRBD1. CDR3 length equals 14 residues. The ends lost 7 bases at V and 4 bases at J; junction bases unmatched: 6. The germline CDR1 and CDR2 sequences are MNHNS and SASEGT. The CDR3 region is CASTQTGITGELFF. CDR3 DNA sequence: TGTGCCAGCACACAGACAGGGATCACCGGGGAGCTGTTTTTT.

V usage is TRBV10-3 and J usage is TRBJ2-2; 7 positions agree with TRBD1. The CDR3 is 14 amino acids. Germline V lookup: CDR1 ENHRY, CDR2 SYGVKD. With V trimmed by 5 bases and J by 3 bases, 3 bases remained unmatched. The CDR3 loop reads CAISTGQHTGELFF. CDR3 nucleotides: TGTGCCATCAGTACGGGACAGCACACCGGGGAGCTGTTTTTT.

This clonotype was observed many times. The chain couples TRBV11-1 to TRBJ2-7, with D possibly being TRBD1 or TRBD2 (5 bases each). CDR3 length: 16 amino acids. Germline CDR1 and CDR2: SGHAT and FQDESV (reference sequence). Trimming took 4 bases from V and 4 from J, leaving 20 bases between them. The CDR3 nucleotides are TGTGCCAGCAGCTCGCGTACTCGATCGTGGGGGTACGAGCAGTACTTC. It codes for CASSSRTRSWGYEQYF.

The J gene is TRBJ2-1, the V gene TRBV27, with TRBD2 matching over 9 bases. The germline gives CDR1 MNHEY, CDR2 SMNVEV (reference sequence). This CDR3 has 17 amino acids. Losses at the gene ends were 4 bases for V and 9 bases for J; bases not matched to a gene: 16. In DNA, the CDR3 is TGTGCCAGCAGTTCCCCTAGCGGCGGGAGGGCCGCTACTGAGCAGTTCTTC. Amino acid sequence: CASSSPSGGRAATEQFF.

This clonotype was recorded a few times. V and J are TRBV7-2 and TRBJ2-4; TRBD2 aligns across 9 bases. Germline V gene sequence: CDR1 SGHTA, CDR2 FQGNSA. The CDR3 is 16 residues long. With 5 bases clipped from V and 5 bases from J, the junction kept 10 bases outside the gene matches. CDR3 DNA sequence: TGTGCCAGCAGCCCATGGGGCAAGCGGGGGGAAAACATTCAGTACTTC. Its translation: CASSPWGKRGENIQYF.

The V gene is TRBV28, the J gene TRBJ2-2; D is unresolved. Germline CDR1 and CDR2: MDHEN and SYDVKM. CDR3 length: 13 amino acids. With 3 bases removed from V and 7 bases from J, the gap between germline ends came to 9 bases. For the CDR3, the DNA is TGTGCCAGCAGTTTCCAGCATGGCGGGGAGCTGTTTTTT. Its translation: CASSFQHGGELFF.

This clonotype appeared a few times. This chain uses TRBV6-1 with TRBJ2-1, with a possible D match to TRBD2 (6 bases). Germline V gives CDR1 MNHNS, CDR2 SASEGT. V gave up 8 bases and J gave up 3 bases, with 11 bases separating them. This CDR3 comprises 13 residues. CDR3 in DNA: TGTGCCAGCGGAATGGGACTCTACAATGAGCAGTTCTTC. Its translation is CASGMGLYNEQFF.

The table lists this clonotype with many counts. The chain couples TRBV7-3 to TRBJ2-3; 11 bases agree with TRBD2. V was pared by 5 bases and J by 6 bases, with 4 bases of the junction left unmatched. The CDR3 sequence is 14 residues long. CDR1 and CDR2 (germline): SGHTA, FQGTGA. DNA of the CDR3: TGTGCCAGCAGCCCTACTAGCGGGAGTGATACGCAGTATTTT. It is translated as CASSPTSGSDTQYF.